This T cell receptor beta chain was recovered during a study of Ad26.COV2.S vaccination and SARS-CoV-2 variants. As to treatment: 19 received Ad26.COV2.S at low or high dose, single or two shots; 5 received placebo; per-sample allocation not given. Vaccine and placebo recipients were sampled on day 63 after the first injection. Germline V gene lookup returns CDR1 SEHNR and CDR2 FQNEAQ (reference sequence). This CDR3 region has 13 residues. The method was immunoSEQ multiplex PCR; TCRdb's version includes in-frame clones alone and lacks a portion of them. The sample holds some 320,000 clones, around 84% seen once. In regard to this clone: One junction end disagrees with the germline gene, perhaps due to a read error.

This sequence originates from a person aged 18 to 59 who received the Ad26.COV2.S COVID-19 vaccine or a placebo. Sample: peripheral blood, taken in a trial of Ad26.COV2.S vaccine versus placebo. V usage is TRBV7-9 and J usage is TRBJ1-2; D might be TRBD1 (5 bases). The DNA for the CDR3 is TGTGCCAGCAGCTTAGACGTGGCGCGGGGCTTCACCTTC. Protein product: CASSLDVARGFTF.